This entry is about one T cell receptor beta chain. The entry originates in a study of CD8 T cells in Susac syndrome. RNA in amounts of roughly 0.5 to 1 ug was reverse transcribed with random hexamers. TCRdb passed the immunoSEQ multiplex PCR reads through MiXCR, listing each CDR3 protein once. The sample lists approximately 170,000 distinct CDR3 sequences, just over 90% seen once, with 0.08% in the top ten. V gave up 5 bases and J gave up 3 bases; unmatched junction bases: 4. There are 14 residues in the CDR3. Germline CDR1 is ENHRY and CDR2 is SYGVKD. What was sequenced was CD4+ T cells from PBMCs. This sequence originates from a human donor in good health. This chain links TRBV10-3 with TRBJ2-3; 8 bases are shared with TRBD2. Here the CDR3 reads CAISPGLGTDTQYF. In DNA form, the CDR3 reads TGTGCCATCAGTCCGGGACTAGGGACAGATACGCAGTATTTT.